These 20 T cell receptor beta chains originate from one sample sequenced in a study of T cells in Graves' hyperthyroidism and ophthalmopathy. Amplification of TCR beta CDR3 regions was performed using RNA transcripts as template. First-round RT-PCR targeting the TCR CDR3 was performed with the HTBI primer set. One entry per CDR3 protein, called by TCRdb with MiXCR from the multiplex PCR reads. Of hundreds of thousands of distinct CDR3 sequences in the sample, about 20% were seen once. Material for sequencing was blood. Source of these receptors: a man aged 40-55 years with Graves' ophthalmopathy.

The chain recombines TRBV19 with TRBJ2-1; D unresolved. The V end was cut by 1 base, the J end by 4 bases, with 5 bases between. The CDR3 has 13 residues. Germline V gene lookup returns CDR1 LNHDA and CDR2 SQIVND (reference sequence). CDR3 loop: CASSIALYNEQFF. CDR3 coding DNA: TGTGCCAGTAGTATAGCGCTGTACAATGAGCAGTTCTTC. Using reference TRBV19 and TRBJ2-1 for the parts outside the CDR3, the full variable domain is DGGITQSPKYLFRKEGQNVTLSCEQNLNHDAMYWYRQDPGQGLRLIYYSQIVNDFQKGDIAEGYSVSREKKESFPLTVTSAQKNPTAFYLCASSIALYNEQFFGPGTRLTVL.

The V gene is TRBV19, the J gene TRBJ2-3; TRBD2 matches 11 bases. V was clipped by 5 bases and J by 0 bases; unmatched bases: 10. CDR1 is LNHDA, CDR2 SQIVND, per germline (reference sequence). The CDR3 length is 18 residues. This CDR3 is CASSQGTSGAASTDTQYF. The CDR3, as DNA: TGTGCCAGTAGTCAAGGGACTAGCGGAGCTGCTAGCACAGATACGCAGTATTTT.

The chain joins TRBV7-9 to TRBJ1-1; D not resolved. The length of the CDR3 is 14 residues. Germline values: CDR1 SEHNR, CDR2 FQNEAQ (reference sequence). The V gene lost 1 base and the J gene lost 4 bases, with 10 bases spanning the gap. The CDR3: CASSLGIGSTEAFF. The CDR3 DNA reads TGTGCCAGCAGCTTAGGGATAGGGAGCACTGAAGCTTTCTTT. Based on the CDR3 plus reference TRBV7-9 and TRBJ1-1, the full variable domain is DTGVSQNPRHKITKRGQNVTFRCDPISEHNRLYWYRQTLGQGPEFLTYFQNEAQLEKSRLLSDRFSAERPKGSFSTLEIQRTEQGDSAMYLCASSLGIGSTEAFFGQGTRLTVV.

The rearrangement joins TRBV7-2 to TRBJ2-5; a possible D gene is TRBD1 (5 bases). CDR1 is SGHTA, CDR2 FQGNSA, per germline. CDR3 length equals 15 residues. The V and J ends lost 2 bases and 2 bases respectively, with 12 bases between them. The CDR3 nucleotides read TGTGCCAGCAGCTTATTTGCGCAGGGACAAGAGACCCAGTACTTC. It codes for CASSLFAQGQETQYF.

This clonotype was observed at least ten times. The chain couples TRBV5-1 to TRBJ2-3; the D gene is possibly TRBD2 (6 bases). This CDR3 region has 15 residues. From germline, CDR1 is SGHRS and CDR2 YFSETQ. V lost 0 bases and J 3 bases, leaving 11 bases between the germline ends. The CDR3 is CASSLAGDRTDTQYF. As DNA, the CDR3 is TGCGCCAGCAGCTTGGCGGGAGATCGGACAGATACGCAGTATTTT.

A remark on this clonotype: A much larger clonotype is one base distant, so this may be a read error. The gene calls are TRBV20-1 and TRBJ1-1, with D possibly being TRBD1 (6 bases). This CDR3 contains 14 residues. Germline V lookup: CDR1 DFQATT, CDR2 SNEGSKA (reference sequence). The V end lost 5 bases, the J end lost 4 bases, and 17 bases lay between the germline ends. The chain's CDR3 is CSASDKGGGTEAFF. The CDR3, as DNA: TGCAGTGCTTCGGACAAGGGGGGTGGCACTGAAGCTTTCTTT.

The rearrangement uses TRBV5-1 and TRBJ1-2, with a possible D match to TRBD1 (5 bases). CDR1 is SGHRS and CDR2 is YFSETQ in the germline V gene. Trimming left V 0 bases short and J 5 bases short, with 23 bases between. CDR3 length: 18 amino acids. CDR3 DNA sequence: TGCGCCAGCAGCTTGGGGCTGGGACTCCTCGGGCGAGGTTATGGCTACACCTTC. Its translation is CASSLGLGLLGRGYGYTF. Drawing the rest from reference TRBV5-1 and TRBJ1-2, the complete variable domain is KAGVTQTPRYLIKTRGQQVTLSCSPISGHRSVSWYQQTPGQGLQFLFEYFSETQRNKGNFPGRFSGRQFSNSRSEMNVSTLELGDSALYLCASSLGLGLLGRGYGYTFGSGTRLTVV.

This clonotype appeared many times. The V gene is TRBV29-1, the J gene TRBJ2-7; D perhaps matches TRBD2 (6 bases). Trimming stripped 7 bases from V and 1 base from J, with 20 bases between. This CDR3 contains 15 residues. Germline V gene sequence: CDR1 SQVTM, CDR2 ANQGSEA. CDR3 in DNA: TGCAGCGCAATGCTGATTAAGGGAGGTTCCTACGAGCAGTACTTC. Protein sequence: CSAMLIKGGSYEQYF.

This clonotype was counted only a few times. This chain links TRBV12-5 with TRBJ2-5; D not certain. CDR1 is LGHNT, CDR2 FRNRAP, per germline. The CDR3 has 17 residues. Deletions cut 1 base from V and 1 base from J, with 16 bases between. The CDR3 DNA follows: TGTGCTAGTGGTTTGGGGGTGGTAAGCGCCATCCAAGAGACCCAGTACTTC. This encodes CASGLGVVSAIQETQYF.

This chain links TRBV4-2 with TRBJ2-3; possibly TRBD2 for D (6 bases). The CDR3 loop spans 17 amino acids. V gave up 0 bases and J gave up 1 base, with 14 bases separating them. Germline V gene lookup returns CDR1 LGHNA and CDR2 YNFKEQ. This CDR3 is CASSQDTLALGTDTQYF. CDR3 coding DNA: TGTGCCAGCAGCCAAGATACACTAGCCCTCGGCACAGATACGCAGTATTTT.

The J gene is TRBJ2-7, the V gene TRBV30; weak D call: TRBD1 (6 bases). This CDR3 comprises 13 residues. Between the trimmed V and J ends, which lost 4 bases and 3 bases, there was a span of 13 bases. CDR1 is GTSNPN, CDR2 SVGIG, per germline (reference sequence). CDR3 residues: CAWNPDRSYEQYF. Written as DNA, the CDR3 is TGTGCCTGGAATCCCGACAGGAGCTACGAGCAGTACTTC.

This clonotype has only a few counts. The J gene is TRBJ2-3, the V gene TRBV5-1; 11 positions agree with TRBD1. The CDR3 runs to 16 residues. CDR1 SGHRS and CDR2 YFSETQ come from the germline V gene. Trimming took 5 bases from V and 5 from J; bases not matched to a gene: 10. CDR3 region: CASRGDSGTGGDTQYF. CDR3 coding DNA: TGCGCCAGCAGGGGCGACTCCGGGACAGGGGGAGATACGCAGTATTTT.

The J gene is TRBJ2-5, the V gene TRBV7-9; a possible D gene is TRBD2 (5 bases). Germline V gives CDR1 SEHNR, CDR2 FQNEAQ (reference sequence). V was clipped by 6 bases and J by 10 bases, with 12 bases between them. This CDR3 is 11 amino acids long. The CDR3 region is CASSRTEVQYF. The CDR3 DNA sequence: TGTGCCAGCAGTCGCACGGAGGTCCAGTACTTC.

This clonotype appeared a few times. The chain uses TRBV30 and TRBJ1-2; D perhaps matches TRBD1 (5 bases). The germline V gene encodes CDR1 GTSNPN and CDR2 SVGIG (reference sequence). The CDR3 is made up of 13 amino acids. V was shortened by 2 bases and J by 4 bases, with 11 bases between the two germline ends. In nucleotides, the CDR3 is TGTGCCTGGAGTCGACAGTGGATCTATGGCTACACCTTC. Encoded protein: CAWSRQWIYGYTF.

The V call is TRBV19, the J call TRBJ2-1; 14 bases agree with TRBD2. CDR3 length equals 15 residues. In germline, CDR1 is LNHDA, CDR2 SQIVND (reference sequence). The ends lost 8 bases at V and 6 bases at J; junction bases unmatched: 6. CDR3 sequence: CASAGLAGGSNEQFF. As DNA, the CDR3 is TGTGCCAGTGCCGGACTAGCGGGAGGAAGCAATGAGCAGTTCTTC.

The chain is built from TRBV18 and TRBJ2-3; no clear D. This CDR3 region has 15 residues. Trimming took off 2 bases at V and 2 bases at J, with 11 bases between the two ends. Germline CDR1 reads KGHSH; CDR2 reads LQKENI. The CDR3 DNA reads as TGTGCCAGCTCACCAGAGACACCGGACACAGATACGCAGTATTTT. It yields the protein CASSPETPDTDTQYF.

The chain links TRBV24-1 to TRBJ2-3, with D unclear. Trimming left V 6 bases short and J 4 bases short, with 7 bases between. CDR1 is KGHDR and CDR2 is SFDVKD in the germline V gene. The CDR3 sequence is 12 residues long. This chain's CDR3 is CATSYLSDTQYF. The CDR3 DNA reads TGTGCCACCAGTTACTTATCAGATACGCAGTATTTT.

The rearrangement joins TRBV20-1 to TRBJ2-7; perhaps D is TRBD1 or TRBD2 (5 bases each). V was shortened by 6 bases and J by 5 bases, with 17 bases between the two germline ends. The germline V gene has CDR1 DFQATT and CDR2 SNEGSKA (reference sequence). This CDR3 region has 13 residues. CDR3 in DNA: TGCAGTGCCGAGGGCTATACCAGGGACGAGCAGTACTTC. This translates into CSAEGYTRDEQYF.

This rearrangement joins TRBV20-1 to TRBJ1-5, with unresolved D. The V end lost 0 bases, the J end lost 7 bases, and 13 bases lay between the germline ends. The CDR3 extends over 14 amino acids. Germline assignment: CDR1 DFQATT and CDR2 SNEGSKA (reference sequence). This CDR3 reads CSARDSEAGQPQHF. The CDR3 DNA follows: TGCAGTGCTAGAGATTCAGAGGCCGGCCAGCCCCAGCATTTT.

This clonotype was seen a few times. V and J are TRBV13 and TRBJ1-6, with TRBD1 matching over 8 bases. CDR3 length: 14 residues. V shed 7 bases and J 9 bases; nucleotides not matched to a gene: 8. CDR1 is PRHDT and CDR2 is FYEKMQ in the germline V gene (reference sequence). CDR3 sequence reads: CASNRGRGLSPLHF. The CDR3 region has the DNA TGTGCCAGCAACAGGGGCAGGGGGCTTTCACCCCTCCACTTT.